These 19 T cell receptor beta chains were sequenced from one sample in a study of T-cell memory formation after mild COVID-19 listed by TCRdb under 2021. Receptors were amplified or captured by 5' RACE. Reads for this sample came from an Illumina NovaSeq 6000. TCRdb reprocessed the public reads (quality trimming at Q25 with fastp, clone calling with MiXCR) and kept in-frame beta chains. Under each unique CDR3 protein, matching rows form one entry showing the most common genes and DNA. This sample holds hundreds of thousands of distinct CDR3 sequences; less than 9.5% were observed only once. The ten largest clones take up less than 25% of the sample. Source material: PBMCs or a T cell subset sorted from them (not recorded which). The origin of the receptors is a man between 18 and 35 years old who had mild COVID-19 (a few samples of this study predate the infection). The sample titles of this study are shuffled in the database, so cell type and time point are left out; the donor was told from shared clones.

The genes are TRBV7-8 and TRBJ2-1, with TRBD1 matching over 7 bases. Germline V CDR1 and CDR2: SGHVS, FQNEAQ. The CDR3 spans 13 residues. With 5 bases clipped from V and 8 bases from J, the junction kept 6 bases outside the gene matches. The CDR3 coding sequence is TGTGCCAGCAGCGTCAGACAGGGCGATGAGCAGTTCTTC. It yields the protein CASSVRQGDEQFF.

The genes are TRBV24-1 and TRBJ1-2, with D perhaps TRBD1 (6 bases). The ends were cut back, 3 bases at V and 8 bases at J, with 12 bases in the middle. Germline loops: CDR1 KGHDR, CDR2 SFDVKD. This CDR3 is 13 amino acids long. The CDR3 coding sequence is TGTGCCACCAGTGATCCTCAGGGGAGAGGCTACACCTTC. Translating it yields CATSDPQGRGYTF.

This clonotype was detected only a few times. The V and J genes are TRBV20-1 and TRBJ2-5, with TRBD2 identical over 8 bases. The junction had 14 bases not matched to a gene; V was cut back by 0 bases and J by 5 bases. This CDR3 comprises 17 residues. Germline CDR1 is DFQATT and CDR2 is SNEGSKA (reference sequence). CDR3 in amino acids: CSARDPRGAERYETQYF. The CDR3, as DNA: TGCAGTGCTAGAGATCCGCGGGGGGCCGAACGATACGAGACCCAGTACTTC.

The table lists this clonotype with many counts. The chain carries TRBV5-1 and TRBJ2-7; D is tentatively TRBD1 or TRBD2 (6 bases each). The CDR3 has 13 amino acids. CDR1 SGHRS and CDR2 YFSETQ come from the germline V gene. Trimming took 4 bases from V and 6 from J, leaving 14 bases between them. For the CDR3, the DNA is TGCGCCAGCAGCGTCGGGGGCTATAGCGAGCAGTACGTC. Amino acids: CASSVGGYSEQYV.

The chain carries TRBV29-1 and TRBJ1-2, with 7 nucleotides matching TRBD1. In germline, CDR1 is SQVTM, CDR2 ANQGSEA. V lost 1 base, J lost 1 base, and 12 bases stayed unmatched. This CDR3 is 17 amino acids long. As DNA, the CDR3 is TGCAGCGTTGAAGGTCGACAGGGCCCCTTGGTTAACTATGGCTACACCTTC. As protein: CSVEGRQGPLVNYGYTF.

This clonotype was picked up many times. The CDR3 DNA sequence: TGTGCCAGCAGCATGGAAGGGGGCCGTAATAATTCACCCCTCCACTTT. It translates to CASSMEGGRNNSPLHF. The V and J genes are TRBV7-2 and TRBJ1-6; 7 positions agree with TRBD1. Looked up from germline, CDR1 is SGHTA and CDR2 is FQGNSA. Trimming at V came to 5 bases and at J to 5 bases, leaving 9 bases not matched to a gene. This CDR3 has 16 amino acids.

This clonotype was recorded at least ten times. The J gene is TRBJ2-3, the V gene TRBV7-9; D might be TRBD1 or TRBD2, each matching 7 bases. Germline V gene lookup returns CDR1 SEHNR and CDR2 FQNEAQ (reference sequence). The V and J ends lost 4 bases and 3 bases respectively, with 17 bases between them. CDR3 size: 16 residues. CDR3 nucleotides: TGTGCCAGCAGCTCCCAGGGGGGGGGCAGGACAGATACGCAGTATTTT. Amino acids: CASSSQGGGRTDTQYF. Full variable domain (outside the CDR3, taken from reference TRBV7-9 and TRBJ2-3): DTGVSQNPRHKITKRGQNVTFRCDPISEHNRLYWYRQTLGQGPEFLTYFQNEAQLEKSRLLSDRFSAERPKGSFSTLEIQRTEQGDSAMYLCASSSQGGGRTDTQYFGPGTRLTVL.

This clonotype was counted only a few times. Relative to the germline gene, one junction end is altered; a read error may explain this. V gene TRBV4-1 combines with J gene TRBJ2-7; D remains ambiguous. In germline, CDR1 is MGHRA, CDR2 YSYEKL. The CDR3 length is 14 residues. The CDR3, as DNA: TGCGCCAGCAGCTGGGCATTATCCTCCAACGAGCAGTACTTC. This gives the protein CASSWALSSNEQYF.

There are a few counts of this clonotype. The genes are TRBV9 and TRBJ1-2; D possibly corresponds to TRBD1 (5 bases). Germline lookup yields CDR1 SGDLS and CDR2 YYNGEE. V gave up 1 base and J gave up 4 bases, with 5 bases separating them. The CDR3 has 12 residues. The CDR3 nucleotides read TGTGCCAGCAGCGTACAGGGCTATGGCTACACCTTC. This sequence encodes CASSVQGYGYTF.

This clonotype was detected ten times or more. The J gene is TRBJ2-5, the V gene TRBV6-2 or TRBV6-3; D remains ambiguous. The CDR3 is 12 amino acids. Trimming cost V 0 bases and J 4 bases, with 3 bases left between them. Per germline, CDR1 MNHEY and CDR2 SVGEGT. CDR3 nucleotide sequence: TGTGCCAGCAGTTACTCGACAGAGACCCAGTACTTC. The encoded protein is CASSYSTETQYF.

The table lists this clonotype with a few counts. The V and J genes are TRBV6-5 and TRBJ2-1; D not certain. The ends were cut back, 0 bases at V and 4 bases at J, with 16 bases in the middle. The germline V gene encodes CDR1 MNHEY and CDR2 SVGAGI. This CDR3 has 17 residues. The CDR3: CASSYSISSSPYNEQFF. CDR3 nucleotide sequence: TGTGCCAGCAGTTACTCAATCTCTTCTTCCCCGTACAATGAGCAGTTCTTC.

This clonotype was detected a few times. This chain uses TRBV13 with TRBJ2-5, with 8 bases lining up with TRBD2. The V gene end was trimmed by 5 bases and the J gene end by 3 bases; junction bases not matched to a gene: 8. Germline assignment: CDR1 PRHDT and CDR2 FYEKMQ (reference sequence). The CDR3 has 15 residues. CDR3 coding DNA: TGTGCCAGCAGCCCACTCGGAGCGGGAGAAGAGACCCAGTACTTC. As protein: CASSPLGAGEETQYF.

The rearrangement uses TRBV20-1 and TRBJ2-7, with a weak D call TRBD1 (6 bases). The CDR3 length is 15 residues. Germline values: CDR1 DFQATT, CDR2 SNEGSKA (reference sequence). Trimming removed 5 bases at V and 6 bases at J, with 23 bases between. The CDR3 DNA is TGCAGTGCTCCGGCGACAGGCCGCGACCGTCGCGAGCAGTACTTC. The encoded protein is CSAPATGRDRREQYF.

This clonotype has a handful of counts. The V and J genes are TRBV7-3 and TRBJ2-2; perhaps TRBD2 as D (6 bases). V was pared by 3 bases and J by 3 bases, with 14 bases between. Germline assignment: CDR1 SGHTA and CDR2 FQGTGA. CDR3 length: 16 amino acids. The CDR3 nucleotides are TGTGCCAGCAGCTTTTTGGGGGGTCGGGACACCGGGGAGCTGTTTTTT. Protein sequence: CASSFLGGRDTGELFF.

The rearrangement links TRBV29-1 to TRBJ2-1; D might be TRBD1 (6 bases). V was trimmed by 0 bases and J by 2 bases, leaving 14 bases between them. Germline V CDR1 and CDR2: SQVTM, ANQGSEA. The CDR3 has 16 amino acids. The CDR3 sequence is CSVEDQLDSTYNEQFF. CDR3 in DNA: TGCAGCGTTGAAGATCAGCTGGACAGCACCTACAATGAGCAGTTCTTC.

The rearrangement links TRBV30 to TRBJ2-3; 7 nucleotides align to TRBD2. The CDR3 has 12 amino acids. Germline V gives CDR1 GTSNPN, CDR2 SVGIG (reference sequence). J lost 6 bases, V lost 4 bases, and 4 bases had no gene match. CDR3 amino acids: CAWTPLADTQYF. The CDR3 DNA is TGTGCCTGGACCCCACTAGCGGATACGCAGTATTTT.

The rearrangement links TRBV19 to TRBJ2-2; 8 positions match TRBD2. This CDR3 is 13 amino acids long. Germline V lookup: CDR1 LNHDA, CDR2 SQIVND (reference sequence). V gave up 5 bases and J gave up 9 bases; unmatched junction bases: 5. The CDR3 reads CASSSGGRRELFF. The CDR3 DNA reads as TGTGCCAGTAGTTCGGGGGGGCGTAGGGAGCTGTTTTTT.

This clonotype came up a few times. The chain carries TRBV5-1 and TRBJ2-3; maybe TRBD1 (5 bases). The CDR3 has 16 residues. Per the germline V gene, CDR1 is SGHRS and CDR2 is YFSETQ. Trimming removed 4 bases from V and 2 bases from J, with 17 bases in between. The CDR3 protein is CASSPGDGALTDTQYF. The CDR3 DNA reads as TGCGCCAGCAGCCCCGGCGATGGGGCCCTCACAGATACGCAGTATTTT.

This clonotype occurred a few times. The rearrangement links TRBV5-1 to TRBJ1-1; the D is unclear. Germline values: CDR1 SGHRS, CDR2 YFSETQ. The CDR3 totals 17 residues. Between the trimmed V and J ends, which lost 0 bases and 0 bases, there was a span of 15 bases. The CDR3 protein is CASSLGGNLGMNTEAFF. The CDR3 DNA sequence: TGCGCCAGCAGCTTGGGTGGTAACCTCGGTATGAACACTGAAGCTTTCTTT.